The 30 T cell receptor beta chains in this list originate from one sample, sequenced in a study of T-cell memory formation after mild COVID-19. TCRdb ran MiXCR on the 5' RACE reads and lists one entry per CDR3 protein. This table holds about 560,000 distinct CDR3 sequences, about 20% found once. Sequenced input: PBMCs or a T cell subset sorted from them (not recorded which). These receptors all come from an adult woman who had mild COVID-19 (a few samples of this study predate the infection). Cell type and time point are not known.

V and J are TRBV14 and TRBJ2-1; D gene ambiguous. The CDR3 has 14 residues. The V and J ends lost 0 bases and 2 bases respectively, with 5 bases between them. Germline CDR1 reads SGHDN; CDR2 reads FVKESK. CDR3 in DNA: TGTGCCAGCAGCCAAGAGAGGACCTACAATGAGCAGTTCTTC. This translates into CASSQERTYNEQFF. The whole variable domain, filled in from reference TRBV14 and TRBJ2-1, reads EAGVTQFPSHSVIEKGQTVTLRCDPISGHDNLYWYRRVMGKEIKFLLHFVKESKQDESGMPNNRFLAERTGGTYSTLKVQPAELEDSGVYFCASSQERTYNEQFFGPGTRLTVL.

In this sample, this clonotype turned up many times. V and J are TRBV29-1 and TRBJ1-4, with a weak D call TRBD1 (5 bases). This CDR3 is 13 amino acids long. V was trimmed by 6 bases and J by 7 bases, leaving 15 bases between them. Germline-derived CDR1 and CDR2 are SQVTM and ANQGSEA. CDR3 DNA: TGCAGCGTAGACGAGGGGATCGGTGAAAAACTGTTTTTT. It translates to CSVDEGIGEKLFF.

This clonotype showed up just a few times. The chain combines TRBV7-8 with TRBJ1-1; D call uncertain. Between the trimmed V and J ends, which lost 2 bases and 1 base, there was a span of 11 bases. This CDR3 has 15 amino acids. CDR1 is SGHVS, CDR2 FQNEAQ, per germline. The CDR3 sequence is CASSLILRRNTEAFF. The CDR3 DNA reads as TGTGCCAGCAGCTTAATTCTGCGGAGGAACACTGAAGCTTTCTTT. Using reference TRBV7-8 and TRBJ1-1 for the parts outside the CDR3, the full variable domain is GAGVSQSPRYKVAKRGQDVALRCDPISGHVSLFWYQQALGQGPEFLTYFQNEAQLDKSGLPSDRFFAERPEGSVSTLKIQRTQQEDSAVYLCASSLILRRNTEAFFGQGTRLTVV.

This clonotype was seen more than once but under ten times. The chain couples TRBV29-1 to TRBJ2-1, with D possibly matching TRBD1 (5 bases). This CDR3 comprises 11 residues. The germline V gene encodes CDR1 SQVTM and CDR2 ANQGSEA. The CDR3 nucleotides read TGCAGGGTAGACAGCTACAATGAGCAGTTCTTC. Its translation: CRVDSYNEQFF.

The chain employs TRBV20-1 and TRBJ2-3, with 12 positions matching TRBD2. Germline V lookup: CDR1 DFQATT, CDR2 SNEGSKA (reference sequence). The CDR3 extends over 16 amino acids. V trimming: 3 bases; J trimming: 4 bases; junction bases outside the gene matches: 8. CDR3 in DNA: TGCAGTGCTAGGACTAGCGGGAGTGTCAGTTCAGATACGCAGTATTTT. Its translation: CSARTSGSVSSDTQYF.

This clonotype was recorded a few times. The chain is built from TRBV5-6 and TRBJ1-2; D gene unclear. Germline lookup yields CDR1 SGHDT and CDR2 YYEEEE. CDR3 length: 14 amino acids. The V end lost 4 bases, the J end lost 3 bases, and 13 bases lay between the germline ends. The CDR3 DNA follows: TGTGCCAGCAGCCCGGCCGGAGCAGACTATGGCTACACCTTC. This codes for CASSPAGADYGYTF.

The chain joins TRBV12-3 or TRBV12-4 to TRBJ1-1, with 8 bases fitting TRBD1. This CDR3 is 17 amino acids long. After removal of 5 bases from V and 1 base from J, the junction contained 12 bases not matched to a gene. CDR3 DNA: TGTGCCAGCAGTACATTCGCTAACAGGGGGGGGAACACTGAAGCTTTCTTT. Its translation is CASSTFANRGGNTEAFF.

V usage is TRBV6-5 and J usage is TRBJ2-1; no definite D call. V dropped 2 bases and J dropped 11 bases, with 13 bases sitting between them. This CDR3 contains 13 residues. The germline gives CDR1 MNHEY, CDR2 SVGAGI. The CDR3, as DNA: TGTGCCAGCAGTTACCCCCCCAAACCGAAGCAGTTCTTC. It specifies CASSYPPKPKQFF.

There are a few counts of this clonotype. The chain links TRBV30 to TRBJ2-7; 8 bases match TRBD1. Per the germline V gene, CDR1 is GTSNPN and CDR2 is SVGIG (reference sequence). Trimming removed 2 bases from V and 5 bases from J; junction bases left unmatched: 8. This CDR3 is built from 14 residues. CDR3 amino acids: CAWSRGQGKNEQYF. DNA for the CDR3: TGTGCCTGGAGTCGCGGACAGGGCAAAAACGAGCAGTACTTC. The full variable domain, in which reference TRBV30 and TRBJ2-7 provide the parts outside the CDR3, is SQTIHQWPATLVQPVGSPLSLECTVEGTSNPNLYWYRQAAGRGLQLLFYSVGIGQISSEVPQNLSASRPQDRQFILSSKKLLLSDSGFYLCAWSRGQGKNEQYFGPGTRLTVT.

The chain uses TRBV20-1 and TRBJ2-1; possibly TRBD2 for D (6 bases). Germline assignment: CDR1 DFQATT and CDR2 SNEGSKA (reference sequence). This CDR3 spans 15 amino acids. Trimming took 0 bases from V and 8 from J, leaving 17 bases between them. The CDR3 DNA sequence: TGCAGTGCTAGAGATCATGGAGGGGTTAGCGATGAGCAGTTCTTC. Translating gives CSARDHGGVSDEQFF.

This clonotype was detected only a few times. The chain carries TRBV4-1 and TRBJ2-2; D might be TRBD1 or TRBD2, each matching 5 bases. V lost 6 bases to trimming and J lost 3 bases, with 14 bases between them. The CDR3 is made up of 15 amino acids. CDR1 is MGHRA, CDR2 YSYEKL, per germline. The CDR3 DNA is TGCGCCAGCAGGCTTGAGGGGATCGACACCGGGGAGCTGTTTTTT. This sequence encodes CASRLEGIDTGELFF.

This clonotype was seen a handful of times. The rearrangement links TRBV7-8 to TRBJ2-3; D unresolved. The CDR3 length is 17 residues. Germline V gene data show CDR1 as SGHVS and CDR2 as FQNEAQ. Between the trimmed V and J ends, which lost 4 bases and 0 bases, there was a span of 17 bases. The CDR3 nucleotides read TGTGCCAGCAGCTCCCAGGCACCAACCATTAGCACAGATACGCAGTATTTT. It specifies CASSSQAPTISTDTQYF.

The chain uses TRBV23-1 and TRBJ1-2; no clear D gene. TRBV23-1 is identified as an open reading frame with a role that is uncertain. The V end lost 4 bases, the J end lost 4 bases, and 7 bases lay between the germline ends. This CDR3 region has 12 residues. CDR3 sequence: CASSLAAYGYTF. In DNA form, the CDR3 reads TGCGCCAGCAGTCTCGCAGCCTATGGCTACACCTTC.

The chain joins TRBV5-1 to TRBJ2-2, with 8 bases lining up with TRBD1. CDR3 length: 16 amino acids. Looked up from germline, CDR1 is SGHRS and CDR2 is YFSETQ. J lost 4 bases, V lost 0 bases, and 5 bases had no gene match. The chain's CDR3 is CASSLEAGGFTGELFF. For the CDR3, the DNA is TGCGCCAGCAGCTTGGAGGCAGGGGGCTTCACCGGGGAGCTGTTTTTT.

This clonotype was recorded a few times. The chain employs TRBV5-6 and TRBJ2-7; 8 nucleotides agree with TRBD1. V lost 3 bases to trimming and J lost 5 bases; unmatched junction nucleotides: 7. Germline CDR1 reads SGHDT; CDR2 reads YYEEEE. The CDR3 is made up of 14 amino acids. In DNA, the CDR3 is TGTGCCAGCAGCTCCCGGGACAGGACCAACGAGCAGTACTTC. Residues: CASSSRDRTNEQYF.

This clonotype was observed a handful of times. V usage is TRBV20-1 and J usage is TRBJ2-3; 7 positions match TRBD2. V shed 6 bases, J shed 2 bases, and the junction held 5 bases outside the gene matches. Germline V gives CDR1 DFQATT, CDR2 SNEGSKA (reference sequence). This CDR3 comprises 13 residues. The CDR3: CSAPAGFTDTQYF. The CDR3 nucleotides read TGCAGTGCACCAGCGGGGTTCACAGATACGCAGTATTTT.

The chain uses TRBV3-1 and TRBJ1-5; D is uncertain. V was cut by 1 base and J by 5 bases, with 6 bases left in between. Germline lookup yields CDR1 LGHDT and CDR2 YNNKEL (reference sequence). CDR3 length equals 13 residues. The DNA of the CDR3 is TGTGCCAGCAGCCAAGTGAAGGATCAGCCCCAGCATTTT. Protein product: CASSQVKDQPQHF. The full variable domain, its missing parts supplied by reference TRBV3-1 and TRBJ1-5, is DTAVSQTPKYLVTQMGNDKSIKCEQNLGHDTMYWYKQDSKKFLKIMFSYNNKELIINETVPNRFSPKSPDKAHLNLHINSLELGDSAVYFCASSQVKDQPQHFGDGTRLSIL.

This clonotype was counted a few times. The V call is TRBV3-1, the J call TRBJ2-4, with a weak D call TRBD2 (7 bases). The germline gives CDR1 LGHDT, CDR2 YNNKEL (reference sequence). V was cut by 3 bases and J by 1 base, with 13 bases left in between. The CDR3 covers 16 residues. CDR3 DNA: TGTGCCAGCAGCCAGGGGGGGCGAACGGCCAAAAACATTCAGTACTTC. This sequence encodes CASSQGGRTAKNIQYF.

The chain has TRBV29-1 and TRBJ2-1; the D gene is possibly TRBD1 (5 bases). V was shortened by 5 bases and J by 7 bases, with 9 bases between the two germline ends. The CDR3 totals 11 residues. The V gene's germline CDR1 is SQVTM and CDR2 ANQGSEA. The CDR3 DNA reads TGCAGCGTTTCCTCAGGGAATGAGCAGTTCTTC. Protein: CSVSSGNEQFF.

The rearrangement joins TRBV3-1 to TRBJ1-5, with 7 bases aligning to TRBD1. This CDR3 has 14 amino acids. CDR1 is LGHDT and CDR2 is YNNKEL in the germline V gene (reference sequence). With V trimmed by 0 bases and J by 7 bases, 3 bases remained unmatched. DNA of the CDR3: TGTGCCAGCAGCCAAGATGACAGGGACCAGCCCCAGCATTTT. This gives the protein CASSQDDRDQPQHF.

This clonotype occurred a few times. The chain has TRBV10-3 and TRBJ2-7; D not certain. The V gene's germline CDR1 is ENHRY and CDR2 SYGVKD. CDR3 size: 12 residues. Deletions cut 3 bases from V and 1 base from J, with 4 bases between. The CDR3 sequence: CAISDSSYEQYF. The CDR3 nucleotides are TGTGCCATCAGTGATAGTTCCTACGAGCAGTACTTC.

The rearrangement uses TRBV20-1 and TRBJ1-3; D uncertain. This CDR3 has 14 amino acids. The germline gives CDR1 DFQATT, CDR2 SNEGSKA (reference sequence). V gave up 3 bases and J gave up 2 bases, with 11 bases separating them. The CDR3 region is CSASPPGTGNTIYF. In nucleotides, the CDR3 is TGCAGTGCTAGCCCCCCCGGGACTGGAAACACCATATATTTT.

This clonotype has only a few counts. This chain joins TRBV6-5 and TRBJ2-7; 8 nucleotides match TRBD1. Losses at the gene ends were 7 bases for V and 3 bases for J; bases not matched to a gene: 11. The CDR3 sequence is 15 residues long. The germline V gene has CDR1 MNHEY and CDR2 SVGAGI. The CDR3 DNA sequence: TGTGCCAGCATAAAAACCGGGACAGGAAACTACGAGCAGTACTTC. Its protein product is CASIKTGTGNYEQYF.

The CDR3 spells CASSQVDSPGELFF. CDR3 sequence (DNA): TGCGCCAGCAGCCAAGTCGACAGCCCCGGGGAGCTGTTTTTT. The chain couples TRBV4-3 to TRBJ2-2, with D perhaps matching TRBD1 (5 bases). The CDR3 length is 14 residues. V lost 1 base and J lost 6, with 9 bases in between. Germline-derived CDR1 and CDR2 are LGHNA and YSLEER.

This clonotype was picked up a small number of times. V is TRBV30 and J is TRBJ1-5; D remains ambiguous. The CDR3 spans 12 residues. Trimming removed 1 base at V and 2 bases at J, with 3 bases between. Germline V gene data show CDR1 as GTSNPN and CDR2 as SVGIG (reference sequence). The CDR3 region is CAWSGGNQPQHF. Written as DNA, the CDR3 is TGTGCCTGGAGTGGGGGCAATCAGCCCCAGCATTTT. Looking up the rest from reference TRBV30 and TRBJ1-5 gives the full variable domain: SQTIHQWPATLVQPVGSPLSLECTVEGTSNPNLYWYRQAAGRGLQLLFYSVGIGQISSEVPQNLSASRPQDRQFILSSKKLLLSDSGFYLCAWSGGNQPQHFGDGTRLSIL.

The chain carries TRBV24-1 and TRBJ2-1, with 11 positions matching TRBD2. The CDR3 runs 17 residues. Germline V gives CDR1 KGHDR, CDR2 SFDVKD. V shed 3 bases and J 4 bases; nucleotides not matched to a gene: 7. The CDR3 sequence: CATSDQRLAGSYNEQFF. CDR3 sequence (DNA): TGTGCCACCAGTGATCAACGACTAGCGGGGAGTTACAATGAGCAGTTCTTC.

This clonotype was observed many times. The chain carries TRBV12-3 or TRBV12-4 and TRBJ2-1; D not resolved. Trimming cost V 3 bases and J 8 bases, with 11 bases left between them. The length of the CDR3 is 13 residues. CDR3 in amino acids: CASSFATPHEQFF. Written as DNA, the CDR3 is TGTGCCAGCAGTTTCGCCACTCCCCATGAGCAGTTCTTC.

The V and J genes are TRBV29-1 and TRBJ1-5, with 11 bases lining up with TRBD1. The junction had 0 bases not matched to a gene; V was cut back by 4 bases and J by 4 bases. Germline-derived CDR1 and CDR2 are SQVTM and ANQGSEA. This CDR3 is built from 13 residues. DNA for the CDR3: TGCAGCGTTGGGGACAGGGGGAATCAGCCCCAGCATTTT. Its protein product is CSVGDRGNQPQHF.

Points on this clonotype: Likely a read error: the CDR3 ends without its conserved phenylalanine or tryptophan. The chain has TRBV5-1 and TRBJ2-7; no clear D. The CDR3 spans 14 residues. Germline V gene sequence: CDR1 SGHRS, CDR2 YFSETQ. Deletions cut 0 bases from V and 2 bases from J, with 9 bases between. The CDR3 is CASSLEKGPYEQYL. DNA of the CDR3: TGCGCCAGCAGCTTGGAGAAGGGCCCCTACGAGCAGTACCTC.

The V gene is TRBV5-4, the J gene TRBJ1-3, with TRBD1 identical over 12 bases. There are 15 residues in the CDR3. The trim removed 3 bases at V and 5 bases at J, leaving 3 bases unmatched. The germline CDR1 and CDR2 sequences are SGHNT and YYREEE (reference sequence). The CDR3 reads CASSSGQGARNTIYF. For the CDR3, the DNA is TGTGCCAGCAGCTCGGGACAGGGGGCGAGAAACACCATATATTTT.